A selection of T cell receptor beta chains follows, all from one sample in a study of PD-1 blockade in classical Hodgkin lymphoma. Clones were sequenced by immunoSEQ multiplex PCR, and TCRdb holds only the in-frame ones, with some missing. The sample includes roughly 20,000 clones, around 70% seen only once; the top ten take roughly 2.6%. Material: CD4+ T cells from blood, obtained before the fourth cycle of nivolumab. The receptors originated from a human donor with classical Hodgkin lymphoma. Both conserved end residues are part of each CDR3. D genes are given only for firm matches. The size entry is marked missing in some rows and otherwise reads once, few, many or a size class.

CDR3: CAISPVTNTGELFF; DNA: TGTGCCATCAGCCCCGTTACGAACACCGGGGAGCTGTTTTTT; J: TRBJ2-2; V: TRBV10-3; size: -; D: -
CDR3: CASSLEGYTYNEQFF; DNA: TGCGCCAGCAGCTTGGAAGGCTATACCTACAATGAGCAGTTCTTC; J: TRBJ2-1; V: TRBV5-1; size: -; D: -
CDR3: CASSIGAGRAGNTIYF; DNA: TGTGCCAGTAGTATCGGTGCAGGGCGTGCTGGAAACACCATATATTTT; J: TRBJ1-3; V: TRBV19; size: -; D: -
CDR3: CASSLVRDYGYTF; DNA: TGCGCCAGCAGCTTGGTCAGGGATTATGGCTACACCTTC; J: TRBJ1-2; V: TRBV5-1; size: -; D: -
CDR3: CATEREFTQFF; DNA: TGTGCCACCGAGCGGGAGTTTACGCAGTTCTTC; J: TRBJ2-1; V: TRBV28; size: -; D: TRBD2
CDR3: CASSTVYEQYF; DNA: TGTGCCAGCAGTACAGTCTACGAGCAGTACTTC; J: TRBJ2-7; V: TRBV2; size: -; D: -
CDR3: CASSHGAGNTDTQYF; DNA: TGTGCCAGCAGCCACGGAGCGGGGAACACAGATACGCAGTATTTT; J: TRBJ2-3; V: TRBV6-6; size: once; D: TRBD2
CDR3: CASSLDGNYGYTF; DNA: TGTGCCAGCAGTTTAGACGGAAACTATGGCTACACCTTC; J: TRBJ1-2; V: TRBV28; size: few; D: -
CDR3: CASSLGLAGAYEQYF; DNA: TGTGCCAGCTCACTAGGACTAGCGGGAGCGTACGAGCAGTACTTC; J: TRBJ2-7; V: TRBV18; size: -; D: TRBD2
CDR3: CASSPLGFQGQETQYF; DNA: TGCGCCAGCAGCCCCTTGGGATTTCAGGGCCAAGAGACCCAGTACTTC; J: TRBJ2-5; V: TRBV4-1; size: -; D: -
CDR3: CASSLVAGESNEQFF; DNA: TGTGCCAGCAGCTTAGTAGCGGGGGAGAGTAATGAGCAGTTCTTC; J: TRBJ2-1; V: TRBV7-2; size: -; D: TRBD2
CDR3: CASSPFPDAEQYF; DNA: TGTGCCAGCAGCCCATTCCCTGATGCCGAGCAGTACTTC; J: TRBJ2-7; V: TRBV5-5; size: once; D: -
CDR3: CASNNRGLDNEQFF; DNA: TGTGCCAGTAATAATAGGGGGTTGGACAATGAGCAGTTCTTC; J: TRBJ2-1; V: TRBV19; size: -; D: -
CDR3: CASSVDWAGEAFF; DNA: TGTGCCAGCAGCGTAGACTGGGCAGGGGAAGCTTTCTTT; J: TRBJ1-1; V: TRBV9; size: -; D: -
CDR3: CASSIGTAEQYF; DNA: TGTGCCAGCAGCATCGGGACAGCCGAGCAGTACTTC; J: TRBJ2-7; V: TRBV5-6; size: -; D: TRBD1
CDR3: CASSYSTGAGNTIYF; DNA: TGTGCCAGCAGTTACTCGACAGGGGCTGGAAACACCATATATTTT; J: TRBJ1-3; V: TRBV6-6; size: medium-sized; D: TRBD1
CDR3: CASSERTSEYNEQFF; DNA: TGTGCCAGCAGTGAACGGACTAGCGAGTACAATGAGCAGTTCTTC; J: TRBJ2-1; V: TRBV2; size: -; D: TRBD2
CDR3: CASSVGLAGYEQYF; DNA: TGTGCCAGCAGCGTAGGACTAGCGGGGTACGAGCAGTACTTC; J: TRBJ2-7; V: TRBV9; size: once; D: TRBD2
CDR3: CASSRDSRPGYTF; DNA: TGTGCCAGCAGTCGGGACAGCCGTCCTGGCTACACCTTC; J: TRBJ1-2; V: TRBV4-2; size: -; D: TRBD1
CDR3: CASSLLGGRDYNEQFF; DNA: TGTGCCAGCAGCCTATTGGGCGGGAGGGACTACAATGAGCAGTTCTTC; J: TRBJ2-1; V: TRBV4-2; size: -; D: TRBD2
CDR3: CAWSPPEGAYNSPLHF; DNA: TGTGCCTGGAGTCCCCCGGAGGGCGCCTATAATTCACCCCTCCACTTT; J: TRBJ1-6; V: TRBV30; size: few; D: -
CDR3: CASSDGPVGETQYF; DNA: TGTGCCAGCAGCGACGGACCTGTAGGAGAGACCCAGTACTTC; J: TRBJ2-5; V: TRBV7-7; size: -; D: -